The rows below give T cell receptor beta chains drawn from one sample of a study of blood T cell repertoires in COVID-19. Measured with immunoSEQ multiplex PCR; TCRdb has only the in-frame clones, and not every one. Here the sample spans 200,000 to 300,000 clones, roughly 88% being singletons. Sample: peripheral blood. The source is a woman aged 30 to 39 with acute or convalescent COVID-19. Both conserved end residues are part of each CDR3. The size entry is marked missing in some rows and otherwise reads once, few, many or a size class.

J gene | V gene | clone size | CDR3 protein
TRBJ1-1 | TRBV10-3 | NA | CAISGNSRTEAFF
TRBJ2-2 | TRBV19 | NA | CASSRGLAAGELFF
TRBJ2-1 | TRBV25-1 | once | CASSDSGGGLYNEQFF
TRBJ2-2 | TRBV9 | NA | CASSVAGTSGYTGELFF
TRBJ1-1 | TRBV13 | once | CASSRRQGSFGTEAFF
TRBJ1-1 | TRBV9 | NA | CASSRQGRDTEAFF
TRBJ1-1 | TRBV19 | NA | CASSIGSRSNTEAFF
TRBJ1-1 | TRBV9 | NA | CASSVDEGWNTEAFF
TRBJ1-6 | TRBV9 | once | CASSVGTGGNSPLHF
TRBJ2-3 | TRBV24-1 | once | CATSDQTRGSTDTQYF
TRBJ2-3 | TRBV20-1 | NA | CSARARDTQYF
TRBJ2-5 | TRBV7-6 | NA | CASSSGTSGAGTQYF
TRBJ2-3 | TRBV6-6 | NA | CASSSTSPVLAGGVTSTDTQYF
TRBJ2-7 | TRBV6-1 | NA | CASSDWAGTASYEQYF
TRBJ2-1 | TRBV10-1 | few | CASSAGPRDNEQFF
TRBJ2-3 | TRBV19 | NA | CASSIDPGLRMDTQYF
TRBJ2-3 | TRBV3-1/TRBV3-2 | NA | CASSQGGQGITDTQYF
TRBJ2-7 | TRBV7-9 | NA | CASSPRFAGASYEQYF
TRBJ1-3 | TRBV27 | NA | CASSPLKPGNTIYF
TRBJ1-2 | TRBV27 | NA | CASSRGLGYGYTF
TRBJ2-7 | TRBV7-8 | NA | CASSPDRVSAEQYF
TRBJ2-6 | TRBV21-1 | NA | CASSRAGQGASGANVLTF
TRBJ1-2 | TRBV5-6 | once | CASSRDRGFYGYTF
TRBJ2-3 | TRBV19 | NA | CASSSRILSTDTQYF